The T cell receptor (beta chain) described here comes from a study of blood T cell repertoires in COVID-19. Study background: Both acute and convalescent COVID-19 samples were obtained from the United States, Italy and Spain. Sample material is recorded as cDNA or gDNA derived from T cells, B-cell-depleted T cells, or PBMCs.

In the authors' methods: Cell counts per sample came from amplifying reference gene primers. Measured with immunoSEQ multiplex PCR; TCRdb has only the in-frame clones, and not every one. D and trimming come from the DNA, and the V and J calls and clone size come from that table. The sample carries fewer than 500,000 clones, roughly 89% recorded once. A single count supports this clone. V lost 8 bases to trimming and J lost 5 bases, with 18 bases between them. CDR1 is KGHDR and CDR2 is SFDVKD in the germline V gene. There are 15 residues in the CDR3. The receptor comes from a man aged 18 to 30 with COVID-19, enrolled during active disease. Sequences were obtained from peripheral blood. The chain joins TRBV24-1 to TRBJ2-4, with a weak D call TRBD1 (6 bases). The CDR3, as DNA: TGTGCCACCAACGGGACACGAGCGGCCGAAAACATTCAGTACTTC. It specifies CATNGTRAAENIQYF.